This T cell receptor beta chain comes out of a study of cytomegalovirus exposure and HLA in healthy donors. For the study at large: The study placed about 81% of its roughly 400 genotyped donors in the Caucasian-associated ancestry cluster.

This PCR relied on a set of 60 Vbeta primers and 13 Jbeta primers. The assay was immunoSEQ multiplex PCR, and TCRdb's table has in-frame clones only and misses some. The sample includes approximately 80,000 clones, around 80% of them seen just once. To note about this clone: Antigen specificity is unknown.

Study-wide points: Exclusion as indistinguishable affected some V segments, including TRBV6-2 and TRBV6-3.

This CDR3 is built from 15 residues. Germline V CDR1 and CDR2: MDHEN, SYDVKM. With 6 bases clipped from V and 5 bases from J, the junction kept 7 bases outside the gene matches. The chain uses TRBV28 and TRBJ1-5, with TRBD1 identical over 10 bases. The sequenced sample was PBMCs. This TCR was sampled from a male donor in good health and CMV-seropositive. For the CDR3, the DNA is TGTGCCAGCAGCCAAACGGGACAGGGGCATCAGCCCCAGCATTTT. Its protein is CASSQTGQGHQPQHF.